Each of the 27 T cell receptor beta chains below was sequenced from the same sample in a study of T cell repertoires and HLA-DP antigens. Their recognized antigens are unknown. TCRdb's copy holds only in-frame clones and misses some; the assay was immunoSEQ multiplex PCR. This repertoire shows around 100,000 clones, about 92% found once; its top ten account for approximately 0.25%. The sequenced material came from CD4+ T cells from PBMCs. The receptors here all came from a woman aged 18-29 years in good health and CMV-seronegative.

The chain couples TRBV19 to TRBJ1-5; 9 bases line up with TRBD1. There are 16 residues in the CDR3. Germline assignment: CDR1 LNHDA and CDR2 SQIVND (reference sequence). Trimming at V came to 4 bases and at J to 6 bases, leaving 10 bases not matched to a gene. The CDR3, as DNA: TGTGCCAGTAGTACCTTATCCGGGACAGGGTTTCAGCCCCAGCATTTT. Translating gives CASSTLSGTGFQPQHF.

The gene calls are TRBV29-1 and TRBJ2-3; 8 bases fit TRBD2. With 6 bases clipped from V and 4 bases from J, the junction kept 12 bases outside the gene matches. CDR1 and CDR2 (germline): SQVTM, ANQGSEA. The CDR3 is 15 residues long. CDR3 loop: CSVAPRLASPDTQYF. The CDR3 DNA is TGCAGCGTAGCGCCGAGACTAGCGTCGCCAGATACGCAGTATTTT.

This chain uses TRBV7-8 with TRBJ1-4, with 12 bases aligning to TRBD1. Germline trimming cut 5 bases from V and 17 bases from J; bases unmatched to any gene: 21. CDR3 size: 17 residues. Looked up from germline, CDR1 is SGHVS and CDR2 is FQNEAQ. This CDR3 is CASSPKRPGQGANYLFF. The CDR3 DNA sequence: TGTGCCAGCAGCCCGAAACGACCGGGACAGGGGGCTAATTATCTTTTTTTT.

V usage is TRBV5-1 and J usage is TRBJ2-1, with TRBD2 matching 10 bases. Germline CDR1 and CDR2: SGHRS and YFSETQ. Germline trimming cut 0 bases from V and 4 bases from J; bases unmatched to any gene: 1. This CDR3 has 15 amino acids. The CDR3 sequence is CASSLGTSGYNEQFF. Here the CDR3 DNA reads TGCGCCAGCAGCTTGGGGACTAGCGGATACAATGAGCAGTTCTTC.

The chain recombines TRBV5-1 with TRBJ2-3, with D possibly being TRBD2 (6 bases). The germline V gene has CDR1 SGHRS and CDR2 YFSETQ. The CDR3 contains 14 residues. V was cut by 4 bases and J by 8 bases, with 17 bases left in between. The CDR3 DNA reads as TGCGCCAGCAGCACTGGGACTTCCTTCACTACGCAGTATTTT. Protein product: CASSTGTSFTTQYF.

CDR3: CASSLTGGLSSGNTIYF. The CDR3 DNA sequence: TGTGCCAGCAGCTTAACGGGCGGGTTAAGCTCTGGAAACACCATATATTTT. The rearrangement joins TRBV5-5 to TRBJ1-3; D gene uncertain. CDR3 length: 17 amino acids. Per the germline V gene, CDR1 is SGHKS and CDR2 is YYEKEE (reference sequence). Trimming removed 2 bases from V and 0 bases from J, with 15 bases in between.

This clone showed up just a few times. The chain joins TRBV6-1 to TRBJ1-1; no clear D. From germline, CDR1 is MNHNS and CDR2 SASEGT. There are 13 residues in the CDR3. Trimming cost V 5 bases and J 0 bases, with 7 bases left between them. The CDR3 protein is CASSSTLNTEAFF. The CDR3 DNA sequence: TGTGCCAGCAGTTCGACATTGAACACTGAAGCTTTCTTT.

The gene calls are TRBV20-1 and TRBJ2-1, with D unresolved. This CDR3 is 11 amino acids long. V dropped 5 bases and J dropped 9 bases, with 11 bases sitting between them. Germline V gene lookup returns CDR1 DFQATT and CDR2 SNEGSKA (reference sequence). The CDR3 is CSASWLSEQFF. The CDR3 DNA reads as TGCAGTGCTTCCTGGCTCAGTGAGCAGTTCTTC.

This clone was observed a few times. This sequence joins TRBV27 and TRBJ1-5; D unclear. The V gene's germline CDR1 is MNHEY and CDR2 SMNVEV (reference sequence). This CDR3 spans 12 amino acids. The V end was cut by 2 bases, the J end by 6 bases, with 5 bases between. The chain's CDR3 is CASSLRAQPQHF. Written as DNA, the CDR3 is TGTGCCAGCAGTTTAAGAGCTCAGCCCCAGCATTTT.

V and J are TRBV15 and TRBJ2-3; no clear D gene. Looked up from germline, CDR1 is LNHNV and CDR2 is YYDKDF (reference sequence). This CDR3 has 14 amino acids. Trimming left V 3 bases short and J 6 bases short, with 13 bases between. The CDR3 is CATSSPLTRDTQYF. DNA of the CDR3: TGTGCCACCAGCAGCCCCCTCACCAGGGATACGCAGTATTTT. Looking up the rest from reference TRBV15 and TRBJ2-3 gives the full variable domain: DAMVIQNPRYQVTQFGKPVTLSCSQTLNHNVMYWYQQKSSQAPKLLFHYYDKDFNNEADTPDNFQSRRPNTSFCFLDIRSPGLGDTAMYLCATSSPLTRDTQYFGPGTRLTVL.

The chain employs TRBV7-2 and TRBJ2-5, with D perhaps TRBD1 or TRBD2 (6 bases each). The germline CDR1 and CDR2 sequences are SGHTA and FQGNSA. Trimming cost V 4 bases and J 5 bases, with 17 bases left between them. The CDR3 is made up of 15 amino acids. CDR3 nucleotides: TGTGCCAGCAGCTGGTCCGCCGGGGGCCGGGAGACCCAGTACTTC. This encodes CASSWSAGGRETQYF.

The chain links TRBV19 to TRBJ2-2; 8 bases agree with TRBD2. With 11 bases clipped from V and 3 bases from J, the junction kept 11 bases outside the gene matches. The CDR3 totals 15 residues. Germline CDR1 LNHDA, CDR2 SQIVND (reference sequence). For the CDR3, the DNA is TGTGCCGGGGAGAAGCGGGGGCCATACACCGGGGAGCTGTTTTTT. Translated, it gives CAGEKRGPYTGELFF.

This rearrangement joins TRBV6-6 to TRBJ1-1; D not resolved. Germline assignment: CDR1 MNHNY and CDR2 SVGAGI (reference sequence). V lost 0 bases and J 0 bases, leaving 11 bases between the germline ends. CDR3 length equals 16 residues. CDR3 DNA: TGTGCCAGCAGTTACTCGATGGGGTATATGAACACTGAAGCTTTCTTT. This sequence encodes CASSYSMGYMNTEAFF.

J is TRBJ1-1 and V is TRBV4-1; no clear D gene. CDR3 length equals 18 residues. The V gene's germline CDR1 is MGHRA and CDR2 YSYEKL. V lost 2 bases and J lost 2, with 21 bases in between. The CDR3 loop reads CASSQHRGRASGNTEAFF. Here the CDR3 DNA reads TGCGCCAGCAGCCAACACCGGGGTAGGGCAAGTGGTAACACTGAAGCTTTCTTT.

The chain recombines TRBV19 with TRBJ1-2, with D hard to call. V lost 4 bases, J lost 5 bases, and 14 bases lay in between. There are 14 residues in the CDR3. Germline assignment: CDR1 LNHDA and CDR2 SQIVND (reference sequence). CDR3 bases: TGTGCCAGTAGTACCCCGGGAGGGAGGTATGGCTACACCTTC. Translated, it gives CASSTPGGRYGYTF.

Concerning this clone itself: A junction boundary mismatches the germline segment, possibly from a read error. Other DNA sequences of this sample code for an identical CDR3. The rearrangement links TRBV11-2 to TRBJ2-1; 11 positions agree with TRBD2. This CDR3 comprises 14 residues. The V gene's germline CDR1 is SGHAT and CDR2 FQNNGV. As DNA, the CDR3 is TGTGCTAGCAGCTCCCTTGATAGCGGGAGGGCCGTGTTCTTC. This encodes CASSSLDSGRAVFF.

V is TRBV19 and J is TRBJ1-2; D gene ambiguous. Germline V lookup: CDR1 LNHDA, CDR2 SQIVND (reference sequence). The length of the CDR3 is 11 residues. Deletions cut 7 bases from V and 4 bases from J, with 7 bases between. The CDR3 region has the DNA TGTGCCAGTAACGAGGGCTATGGCTACACCTTC. Translation gives CASNEGYGYTF. Variable domain in full (rest from reference TRBV19 and TRBJ1-2): DGGITQSPKYLFRKEGQNVTLSCEQNLNHDAMYWYRQDPGQGLRLIYYSQIVNDFQKGDIAEGYSVSREKKESFPLTVTSAQKNPTAFYLCASNEGYGYTFGSGTRLTVV.

V is TRBV18 and J is TRBJ2-1, with 8 bases lining up with TRBD1. CDR1 is KGHSH, CDR2 LQKENI, per germline. The CDR3 has 12 residues. V dropped 3 bases and J dropped 8; count of bases not matched to a gene: 0. The CDR3 loop reads CASSPTGDEQFF. Written as DNA, the CDR3 is TGTGCCAGCTCACCGACAGGGGATGAGCAGTTCTTC.

The V call is TRBV5-5, the J call TRBJ2-7, with D hard to call. Trimming took 0 bases from V and 2 from J, leaving 9 bases between them. The germline V gene encodes CDR1 SGHKS and CDR2 YYEKEE (reference sequence). This CDR3 is built from 14 residues. CDR3 bases: TGTGCCAGCAGCTTGGTAGGCAGGACCTACGAGCAGTACGTC. Translating gives CASSLVGRTYEQYV.

The V and J genes are TRBV6-6 and TRBJ2-7, with D hard to call. The CDR3 length is 15 residues. The germline gives CDR1 MNHNY, CDR2 SVGAGI (reference sequence). V was pared by 2 bases and J by 1 base, with 12 bases between. CDR3 nucleotide sequence: TGTGCCAGCAGTTACAGGCCCGAGACATCCTACGAGCAGTACTTC. Translation: CASSYRPETSYEQYF.

This sequence joins TRBV15 and TRBJ1-5, with D unresolved. The germline V and J ends were trimmed by 5 bases and 5 bases, with 10 bases remaining between them. The CDR3 loop spans 13 amino acids. Germline assignment: CDR1 LNHNV and CDR2 YYDKDF (reference sequence). Written as DNA, the CDR3 is TGTGCCACCAGCCCCCCGGACTATCAGCCCCAGCATTTT. Translating it yields CATSPPDYQPQHF.

The V gene is TRBV28, the J gene TRBJ1-5, with D perhaps matching TRBD1 (5 bases). CDR1 is MDHEN, CDR2 SYDVKM, per germline. Trimming left V 3 bases short and J 3 bases short, with 12 bases between. The CDR3 length is 15 residues. CDR3 sequence (DNA): TGTGCCAGCAGTTTGGGGGTGAGCCACAATCAGCCCCAGCATTTT. Translated, it gives CASSLGVSHNQPQHF.

The gene calls are TRBV5-6 and TRBJ2-7, with D tentatively TRBD1 (6 bases). Per the germline V gene, CDR1 is SGHDT and CDR2 is YYEEEE. The V end was cut by 3 bases, the J end by 3 bases, with 13 bases between. CDR3 length equals 14 residues. CDR3 nucleotides: TGTGCCAGCAGCTACTATGGACAGATCTACGAGCAGTACGTC. This translates into CASSYYGQIYEQYV.

The rearrangement joins TRBV19 to TRBJ2-7; 11 bases are a match to TRBD1. There are 16 residues in the CDR3. V lost 4 bases to trimming and J lost 4 bases; unmatched junction nucleotides: 9. CDR1 LNHDA and CDR2 SQIVND come from the germline V gene (reference sequence). Here the CDR3 reads CASSRLGQGARYEQYF. CDR3 coding DNA: TGTGCCAGTAGTAGACTAGGACAGGGGGCGCGGTACGAGCAGTACTTC.

The chain carries TRBV6-5 and TRBJ2-1; 10 bases match TRBD2. The CDR3 runs to 15 residues. J lost 4 bases, V lost 8 bases, and 8 bases had no gene match. CDR1 and CDR2 from the germline V gene are MNHEY and SVGAGI. In DNA form, the CDR3 reads TGTGCCAGCGCCAGTGGGACTAGCGCTTACAATGAGCAGTTCTTC. The encoded protein is CASASGTSAYNEQFF.

The chain carries TRBV9 and TRBJ2-3; a weak D match, TRBD1 (8 bases). V lost 4 bases to trimming and J lost 6 bases, with 12 bases between them. The CDR3 consists of 13 residues. Germline V gene sequence: CDR1 SGDLS, CDR2 YYNGEE. The CDR3 DNA sequence: TGTGCCAGCAGCCTACAGGGGGGGGATACGCAGTATTTT. Protein product: CASSLQGGDTQYF. The full variable domain, with the rest looked up from reference TRBV9 and TRBJ2-3, is DSGVTQTPKHLITATGQRVTLRCSPRSGDLSVYWYQQSLDQGLQFLIQYYNGEERAKGNILERFSAQQFPDLHSELNLSSLELGDSALYFCASSLQGGDTQYFGPGTRLTVL.

This clone was seen a single time. J is TRBJ2-1 and V is TRBV19; D is tentatively TRBD1 or TRBD2 (6 bases each). V was shortened by 7 bases and J by 8 bases, with 15 bases between the two germline ends. This CDR3 is built from 13 residues. CDR1 and CDR2 from the germline V gene are LNHDA and SQIVND (reference sequence). In DNA, the CDR3 is TGTGCCAGTACCCCGAGGAGGGGGTATGAGCAGTTCTTC. Amino acids: CASTPRRGYEQFF. Based on the CDR3 plus reference TRBV19 and TRBJ2-1, the full variable domain is DGGITQSPKYLFRKEGQNVTLSCEQNLNHDAMYWYRQDPGQGLRLIYYSQIVNDFQKGDIAEGYSVSREKKESFPLTVTSAQKNPTAFYLCASTPRRGYEQFFGPGTRLTVL.